One sample yielded the 25 T cell receptor beta chains listed below, sequenced in a study of blood T cell repertoires in COVID-19. Only in-frame clones appear in the TCRdb table, and some are missing; sequencing was by immunoSEQ multiplex PCR. The sample consists of around 300,000 clones, approximately 90% of them appearing once. The specimen was peripheral blood. The receptors originated from a man aged 18-30 years with active or convalescent COVID-19.

The rearrangement links TRBV19 to TRBJ2-7, with 7 bases fitting TRBD2. Unmatched junction bases numbered 3, after V lost 1 base and J lost 6 bases. Germline CDR1 and CDR2: LNHDA and SQIVND (reference sequence). This CDR3 spans 13 amino acids. This chain's CDR3 is CASSIGSGAEQYF. CDR3 nucleotide sequence: TGTGCCAGTAGTATAGGAAGCGGGGCCGAGCAGTACTTC. Drawing the rest from reference TRBV19 and TRBJ2-7, the complete variable domain is DGGITQSPKYLFRKEGQNVTLSCEQNLNHDAMYWYRQDPGQGLRLIYYSQIVNDFQKGDIAEGYSVSREKKESFPLTVTSAQKNPTAFYLCASSIGSGAEQYFGPGTRLTVT.

V gene TRBV28 combines with J gene TRBJ1-2; 8 positions agree with TRBD1. V dropped 2 bases and J dropped 7; count of bases not matched to a gene: 9. Germline-derived CDR1 and CDR2 are MDHEN and SYDVKM. The CDR3 contains 15 residues. The CDR3 region is CASSLGGTGGFGYTF. The CDR3, as DNA: TGTGCCAGCAGTTTAGGGGGAACAGGGGGTTTTGGCTACACCTTC.

This clone was picked up one time. The chain uses TRBV28 and TRBJ2-5; 7 positions match TRBD2. J gave up 2 bases and V 5 bases, and 11 bases lay outside the gene matches. CDR1 MDHEN and CDR2 SYDVKM come from the germline V gene. The CDR3 contains 16 residues. The CDR3 here is CASSLTGGSPQETQYF. CDR3 in DNA: TGTGCCAGCAGTCTTACGGGCGGGAGCCCACAAGAGACCCAGTACTTC.

The genes are TRBV7-9 and TRBJ2-7, with D tentatively TRBD1 (5 bases). The V and J ends lost 5 bases and 2 bases respectively, with 13 bases between them. The CDR3 spans 14 residues. Germline V gene lookup returns CDR1 SEHNR and CDR2 FQNEAQ (reference sequence). DNA for the CDR3: TGTGCCAGCAGCCCCCAGACAGTCCCCTACGAGCAGTACTTC. Translation gives CASSPQTVPYEQYF.

The rearrangement links TRBV19 to TRBJ2-7, with D maybe TRBD1 (5 bases). The germline CDR1 and CDR2 sequences are LNHDA and SQIVND (reference sequence). Trimming removed 5 bases at V and 3 bases at J, with 14 bases between. The CDR3 has 14 amino acids. CDR3 loop: CASSPTTEYYEQYF. In DNA form, the CDR3 reads TGTGCCAGTAGTCCGACGACAGAATACTACGAGCAGTACTTC.

This chain connects TRBV11-2 to TRBJ1-3, with 8 bases matching TRBD1. J lost 4 bases, V lost 7 bases, and 9 bases had no gene match. The V gene's germline CDR1 is SGHAT and CDR2 FQNNGV. The CDR3 covers 15 residues. In DNA, the CDR3 is TGTGCCAGCATCTTGGACAGGGTAGTCGGAAACACCATATATTTT. It is translated as CASILDRVVGNTIYF.

The J gene is TRBJ1-6, the V gene TRBV19, with 9 bases fitting TRBD1. There are 17 residues in the CDR3. Germline V CDR1 and CDR2: LNHDA, SQIVND (reference sequence). Trimming cost V 2 bases and J 9 bases; bases outside gene matches: 11. In DNA form, the CDR3 reads TGTGCCAGTAGTATACGGGGACAGGGTCGCGTTGGTTCACCCCTCCACTTT. Translation: CASSIRGQGRVGSPLHF.

This chain links TRBV12-3 or TRBV12-4 with TRBJ1-1; D not certain. Trimming removed 5 bases at V and 10 bases at J, with 14 bases between. This CDR3 region has 12 residues. This CDR3 reads CASSPEGFGAFF. For the CDR3, the DNA is TGTGCCAGCAGTCCTGAGGGATTCGGAGCTTTCTTT.

V and J are TRBV4-2 and TRBJ2-5; 12 bases agree with TRBD2. Germline CDR1 LGHNA, CDR2 YNFKEQ. The length of the CDR3 is 20 residues. V shed 1 base and J 3 bases; nucleotides not matched to a gene: 15. CDR3: CASSQVGLAGRPEKKETQYF. CDR3 sequence (DNA): TGTGCCAGCAGCCAAGTAGGACTAGCGGGGAGACCCGAAAAAAAAGAGACCCAGTACTTC.

This clone has just one count. The chain uses TRBV28 and TRBJ2-3; 7 nucleotides match TRBD2. CDR1 MDHEN and CDR2 SYDVKM come from the germline V gene. V lost 5 bases, J lost 1 base, and 6 bases stayed unmatched. CDR3 size: 15 residues. The CDR3 loop is CASSPRETGTDTQYF. The CDR3 DNA sequence: TGTGCCAGCAGTCCGCGGGAGACGGGCACAGATACGCAGTATTTT. The full variable domain, rest sourced from reference TRBV28 and TRBJ2-3, is DVKVTQSSRYLVKRTGEKVFLECVQDMDHENMFWYRQDPGLGLRLIYFSYDVKMKEKGDIPEGYSVSREKKERFSLILESASTNQTSMYLCASSPRETGTDTQYFGPGTRLTVL.

The V call is TRBV7-9, the J call TRBJ1-1, with 9 bases fitting TRBD1. V was pared by 3 bases and J by 10 bases, with 9 bases of the junction left unmatched. Germline V gene lookup returns CDR1 SEHNR and CDR2 FQNEAQ (reference sequence). The CDR3 length is 14 residues. The CDR3 loop reads CASSLDRGSFGAFF. In nucleotides, the CDR3 is TGTGCCAGCAGCTTGGACAGGGGAAGTTTTGGAGCTTTCTTT.

This chain joins TRBV19 and TRBJ1-2, with 7 bases lining up with TRBD1. Germline V CDR1 and CDR2: LNHDA, SQIVND (reference sequence). This CDR3 contains 15 residues. V was clipped by 5 bases and J by 4 bases; unmatched bases: 10. The CDR3 DNA follows: TGTGCCAGTAGTTCCCAGACAGGGCTTGCCTATGGCTACACCTTC. Encoded protein: CASSSQTGLAYGYTF. Full variable domain (remainder filled in from reference TRBV19 and TRBJ1-2): DGGITQSPKYLFRKEGQNVTLSCEQNLNHDAMYWYRQDPGQGLRLIYYSQIVNDFQKGDIAEGYSVSREKKESFPLTVTSAQKNPTAFYLCASSSQTGLAYGYTFGSGTRLTVV.

J is TRBJ1-4 and V is TRBV5-1, with TRBD1 identical over 12 bases. CDR1 is SGHRS, CDR2 YFSETQ, per germline. CDR3 length: 16 residues. J lost 7 bases, V lost 3 bases, and 7 bases had no gene match. The CDR3 loop reads CASSSSGTGGGEKLFF. In nucleotides, the CDR3 is TGCGCCAGCAGCTCCTCCGGGACAGGGGGCGGTGAAAAACTGTTTTTT.

V usage is TRBV2 and J usage is TRBJ1-5; D unclear. Germline assignment: CDR1 SNHLY and CDR2 FYNNEI. The CDR3 consists of 12 residues. V shed 2 bases and J shed 6 bases, with 5 bases lying between them. The CDR3 sequence is CASSELSQPQHF. As DNA, the CDR3 is TGTGCCAGCAGTGAACTGTCTCAGCCCCAGCATTTT.

The chain employs TRBV27 and TRBJ2-6; D unclear. The V end was cut by 8 bases, the J end by 4 bases, with 9 bases between. Germline V CDR1 and CDR2: MNHEY, SMNVEV (reference sequence). CDR3 length: 13 amino acids. CDR3 nucleotide sequence: TGTGCCAGCGGAGCAGCGGGGGCCAACGTCCTGACTTTC. Its translation: CASGAAGANVLTF.

The chain employs TRBV4-2 and TRBJ2-3; 8 positions agree with TRBD2. The germline V gene has CDR1 LGHNA and CDR2 YNFKEQ. The ends lost 2 bases at V and 2 bases at J; junction bases unmatched: 9. The CDR3 consists of 17 residues. CDR3 in amino acids: CASSQKISGTYTDTQYF. CDR3 coding DNA: TGTGCCAGCAGCCAAAAGATTAGCGGGACTTACACAGATACGCAGTATTTT.

This chain links TRBV5-1 with TRBJ1-4; D is possibly TRBD1 (5 bases). Trimming removed 4 bases from V and 5 bases from J, with 12 bases in between. The CDR3 consists of 14 residues. Per germline, CDR1 SGHRS and CDR2 YFSETQ. CDR3 amino acids: CASSPTDRNEKLFF. The CDR3 DNA follows: TGCGCCAGCAGCCCGACAGATAGAAATGAAAAACTGTTTTTT.

The chain joins TRBV19 to TRBJ2-1; TRBD1 might be the D (5 bases). With 3 bases removed from V and 0 bases from J, the gap between germline ends came to 9 bases. Germline loops: CDR1 LNHDA, CDR2 SQIVND (reference sequence). The CDR3 spans 15 residues. In DNA, the CDR3 is TGTGCCAGTAGTATGGGGCCGAGCTCCTACAATGAGCAGTTCTTC. It translates to CASSMGPSSYNEQFF.

The CDR3 region is CASSLTGMFTEAFF. DNA of the CDR3: TGTGCCAGCAGCTTGACAGGGATGTTCACAGAGGCTTTCTTT. The rearrangement joins TRBV5-5 to TRBJ1-1; perhaps TRBD1 as D (6 bases). CDR1 is SGHKS, CDR2 YYEKEE, per germline (reference sequence). The CDR3 length is 14 residues. Trimming stripped 1 base from V and 11 bases from J, with 18 bases between.

The chain links TRBV7-9 to TRBJ1-4; weak D call: TRBD1 (5 bases). Trimming removed 2 bases at V and 4 bases at J, with 14 bases between. CDR3 length equals 16 residues. Germline CDR1 is SEHNR and CDR2 is FQNEAQ (reference sequence). The CDR3 DNA reads TGTGCCAGCAGCTTATCAGGGTTCGGTATTAATGAAAAACTGTTTTTT. This codes for CASSLSGFGINEKLFF.

The CDR3 is CASSRTSGEMNTEAFF. The CDR3 nucleotides are TGCGCCAGCAGCCGTACTTCGGGGGAGATGAACACTGAAGCTTTCTTT. The chain uses TRBV4-3 and TRBJ1-1; maybe TRBD1 (5 bases). V was pared by 4 bases and J by 0 bases, with 15 bases between. Germline V gene lookup returns CDR1 LGHNA and CDR2 YSLEER. The length of the CDR3 is 16 residues.

The chain uses TRBV7-7 and TRBJ2-5, with 8 bases that match TRBD2. The CDR3 runs 14 residues. The germline gives CDR1 SSHAT, CDR2 FNYEAQ (reference sequence). The junction had 7 bases not matched to a gene; V was cut back by 5 bases and J by 5 bases. The DNA for the CDR3 is TGTGCCAGCAGCCCCGGGGGGGTCCCCGAGACCCAGTACTTC. Residues: CASSPGGVPETQYF.

This sequence joins TRBV14 and TRBJ2-7, with D perhaps matching TRBD2 (5 bases). This CDR3 has 15 amino acids. The V end lost 1 base, the J end lost 6 bases, and 16 bases lay between the germline ends. Per the germline V gene, CDR1 is SGHDN and CDR2 is FVKESK. This CDR3 is CASSQVRLAIPEQYF. Written as DNA, the CDR3 is TGTGCCAGCAGCCAAGTTAGGCTAGCAATTCCCGAGCAGTACTTC.

The chain is built from TRBV27 and TRBJ1-5; 9 positions agree with TRBD1. Germline V gene lookup returns CDR1 MNHEY and CDR2 SMNVEV (reference sequence). This CDR3 has 15 amino acids. J lost 6 bases, V lost 6 bases, and 9 bases had no gene match. CDR3 in amino acids: CASSRNTGGGQPQHF. The CDR3 nucleotides are TGTGCCAGCAGCCGAAATACAGGGGGCGGTCAGCCCCAGCATTTT.

The chain employs TRBV27 and TRBJ1-6, with unresolved D. This CDR3 has 15 amino acids. Germline lookup yields CDR1 MNHEY and CDR2 SMNVEV (reference sequence). V lost 1 base and J 0 bases, leaving 4 bases between the germline ends. CDR3 bases: TGTGCCAGCAGTTTATTCCTCTCCTATAATTCACCCCTCCACTTT. As protein: CASSLFLSYNSPLHF.